The rows below give T cell receptor beta chains drawn from one sample of a study of blood T cell repertoires in COVID-19. Libraries were prepared by immunoSEQ multiplex PCR; TCRdb keeps only in-frame clonotypes and omits some of them. The data show around 130,000 clones, roughly 83% seen once. Sequencing was done on a sample of peripheral blood. These receptors all stem from a man aged 55 to 70 with acute or convalescent COVID-19. The CDR3 runs from the conserved cysteine through the conserved F or W. Each record gives: V gene, J gene, clone size, CDR3 length, D gene, CDR3 protein, CDR3 DNA. A D gene is named only where the DNA matches it firmly. Clone size appears in some rows only: once, few, many, or a class for an expanded clone.

v_gene: TRBV29-1
j_gene: TRBJ1-4
abundance: once
len: 15
d_gene: TRBD1
CDR3aa: CSVTGTDATNEKLFF
CDR3nt: TGCAGCGTTACCGGGACAGACGCAACTAATGAAAAACTGTTTTTT

v_gene: TRBV24-1
j_gene: TRBJ2-1
abundance: NA
len: 16
d_gene: TRBD1
CDR3aa: CATSDLRTGGYNEQFF
CDR3nt: TGTGCCACCAGTGATTTAAGGACAGGGGGCTACAATGAGCAGTTCTTC

v_gene: TRBV4-2
j_gene: TRBJ1-1
abundance: NA
len: 15
d_gene: NA
CDR3aa: CASSQTDRLNTEAFF
CDR3nt: TGTGCCAGCAGCCAAACGGACAGATTGAACACTGAAGCTTTCTTT

v_gene: TRBV6-1
j_gene: TRBJ1-6
abundance: NA
len: 14
d_gene: TRBD1
CDR3aa: CASSDAQGESPLHF
CDR3nt: TGTGCCAGCAGTGATGCGCAGGGGGAATCACCCCTCCACTTT

v_gene: TRBV29-1
j_gene: TRBJ1-2
abundance: NA
len: 14
d_gene: NA
CDR3aa: CSVEGSQSNYGYTF
CDR3nt: TGCAGCGTTGAAGGTTCCCAAAGCAATTATGGCTACACCTTC

v_gene: TRBV5-8
j_gene: TRBJ2-3
abundance: NA
len: 13
d_gene: TRBD1
CDR3aa: CASRYRGIDTQYF
CDR3nt: TGTGCCAGCAGATACAGGGGTATAGATACGCAGTATTTT

v_gene: TRBV6-7
j_gene: TRBJ1-5
abundance: NA
len: 17
d_gene: NA
CDR3aa: CASSYSPDISSNQPQHF
CDR3nt: TGTGCCAGCAGTTACTCCCCCGACATCAGTAGCAATCAGCCCCAGCATTTT

v_gene: TRBV28
j_gene: TRBJ2-7
abundance: few
len: 12
d_gene: NA
CDR3aa: CASRISGNEQYF
CDR3nt: TGTGCCAGCAGGATTAGCGGCAACGAGCAGTACTTC

v_gene: TRBV24-1
j_gene: TRBJ1-5
abundance: NA
len: 16
d_gene: NA
CDR3aa: CATSDRTRVSNQPQHF
CDR3nt: TGTGCCACCAGTGATAGGACCAGGGTGAGCAATCAGCCCCAGCATTTT

v_gene: TRBV5-6
j_gene: TRBJ1-5
abundance: NA
len: 16
d_gene: NA
CDR3aa: CASSWRGRVGNQPQHF
CDR3nt: TGTGCCAGCAGCTGGAGGGGCAGGGTGGGCAATCAGCCCCAGCATTTT

v_gene: TRBV7-9
j_gene: TRBJ2-5
abundance: NA
len: 16
d_gene: NA
CDR3aa: CASSLGGPGVQETQYF
CDR3nt: TGTGCCAGCAGCTTAGGGGGCCCAGGCGTACAAGAGACCCAGTACTTC

v_gene: TRBV24-1
j_gene: TRBJ2-7
abundance: few
len: 13
d_gene: NA
CDR3aa: CATSDFGWDEQYF
CDR3nt: TGTGCCACCAGTGATTTCGGGTGGGACGAGCAGTACTTC

v_gene: TRBV29-1
j_gene: TRBJ1-1
abundance: once
len: 13
d_gene: NA
CDR3aa: CSIRRRMNTEAFF
CDR3nt: TGCAGCATCCGACGCAGGATGAACACTGAAGCTTTCTTT

v_gene: TRBV9
j_gene: TRBJ2-2
abundance: NA
len: 12
d_gene: NA
CDR3aa: CASSLDSGELFF
CDR3nt: TGTGCCAGCAGTTTAGATTCCGGGGAGCTGTTTTTT

v_gene: TRBV24-1
j_gene: TRBJ2-6
abundance: NA
len: 18
d_gene: NA
CDR3aa: CATSDAGGPYSGANVLTF
CDR3nt: TGTGCCACCAGTGATGCCGGGGGACCTTACTCTGGGGCCAACGTCCTGACTTTC

v_gene: TRBV4-1
j_gene: TRBJ2-5
abundance: few
len: 12
d_gene: NA
CDR3aa: CASSLQGRTQYF
CDR3nt: TGCGCCAGCAGCCTGCAGGGCAGAACCCAGTACTTC

v_gene: TRBV30
j_gene: TRBJ1-5
abundance: NA
len: 14
d_gene: NA
CDR3aa: CAWSGVNSNQPQHF
CDR3nt: TGTGCCTGGAGCGGGGTGAATAGCAATCAGCCCCAGCATTTT

v_gene: TRBV12-3/TRBV12-4
j_gene: TRBJ1-1
abundance: NA
len: 13
d_gene: NA
CDR3aa: CASSLTGNTEAFF
CDR3nt: TGTGCCAGCAGTCTGACAGGGAACACTGAAGCTTTCTTT

v_gene: TRBV24-1
j_gene: TRBJ2-1
abundance: NA
len: 17
d_gene: TRBD1
CDR3aa: CATSDPMSGQGHNEQFF
CDR3nt: TGTGCCACCAGTGATCCCATGTCGGGACAGGGGCACAATGAGCAGTTCTTC

v_gene: TRBV9
j_gene: TRBJ2-2
abundance: once
len: 14
d_gene: NA
CDR3aa: CASSVVGVPGELFF
CDR3nt: TGTGCCAGCAGCGTAGTCGGGGTCCCCGGGGAGCTGTTTTTT

v_gene: TRBV2
j_gene: TRBJ1-4
abundance: NA
len: 15
d_gene: NA
CDR3aa: CASSEGGEGNEKLFF
CDR3nt: TGTGCCAGCAGTGAAGGAGGGGAGGGTAATGAAAAACTGTTTTTT

v_gene: TRBV7-9
j_gene: TRBJ1-2
abundance: NA
len: 13
d_gene: TRBD1
CDR3aa: CASSKTGGYGYTF
CDR3nt: TGTGCCAGCAGTAAGACAGGGGGCTATGGCTACACCTTC

v_gene: TRBV9
j_gene: TRBJ2-1
abundance: NA
len: 17
d_gene: TRBD2
CDR3aa: CASSVDSLAGSINEQFF
CDR3nt: TGTGCCAGCAGCGTAGATTCCCTAGCGGGAAGTATCAATGAGCAGTTCTTC

v_gene: TRBV3-1/TRBV3-2
j_gene: TRBJ2-5
abundance: NA
len: 16
d_gene: NA
CDR3aa: CASSQDLAGPQETQYF
CDR3nt: TGTGCCAGCAGCCAAGATTTGGCGGGGCCCCAAGAGACCCAGTACTTC

v_gene: TRBV5-1
j_gene: TRBJ2-2
abundance: NA
len: 16
d_gene: NA
CDR3aa: CASSQQSGSNTGELFF
CDR3nt: TGCGCCAGCAGCCAACAGAGCGGTTCGAACACCGGGGAGCTGTTTTTT

v_gene: TRBV19
j_gene: TRBJ1-2
abundance: NA
len: 16
d_gene: NA
CDR3aa: CASSMARGRSTYGYTF
CDR3nt: TGTGCCAGTAGTATGGCCAGGGGAAGGAGTACCTATGGCTACACCTTC

v_gene: TRBV9
j_gene: TRBJ2-7
abundance: NA
len: 16
d_gene: TRBD1
CDR3aa: CASSVLPGTGAYEQYF
CDR3nt: TGTGCCAGCAGCGTATTACCTGGGACAGGGGCCTACGAGCAGTACTTC